The clone carrying this T cell receptor (beta chain) was detected many times. The V and J ends lost 0 bases and 2 bases respectively, with 9 bases between them. The CDR3 extends over 15 amino acids. CDR1 is LGHDT, CDR2 YNNKEL, per germline (reference sequence). The data were taken from a study of blood T cells in healthy people across ages. The use of a sample-barcoded 5' primer and a J-beta primer mix characterized a second PCR of about 7 to 12 cycles. TCRdb reanalysed the 5' RACE reads using MiXCR and keeps one entry per CDR3 protein. The sample includes hundreds of thousands of distinct CDR3 sequences, 29% of them seen just once.

V is TRBV3-1 and J is TRBJ2-3; D gene unclear. The clonotype was recovered from a woman of 80 years or more in good health. Material: blood. CDR3 amino acids: CASSQDPTNTDTQYF. The CDR3 region has the DNA TGTGCCAGCAGCCAAGATCCGACGAACACAGATACGCAGTATTTT.